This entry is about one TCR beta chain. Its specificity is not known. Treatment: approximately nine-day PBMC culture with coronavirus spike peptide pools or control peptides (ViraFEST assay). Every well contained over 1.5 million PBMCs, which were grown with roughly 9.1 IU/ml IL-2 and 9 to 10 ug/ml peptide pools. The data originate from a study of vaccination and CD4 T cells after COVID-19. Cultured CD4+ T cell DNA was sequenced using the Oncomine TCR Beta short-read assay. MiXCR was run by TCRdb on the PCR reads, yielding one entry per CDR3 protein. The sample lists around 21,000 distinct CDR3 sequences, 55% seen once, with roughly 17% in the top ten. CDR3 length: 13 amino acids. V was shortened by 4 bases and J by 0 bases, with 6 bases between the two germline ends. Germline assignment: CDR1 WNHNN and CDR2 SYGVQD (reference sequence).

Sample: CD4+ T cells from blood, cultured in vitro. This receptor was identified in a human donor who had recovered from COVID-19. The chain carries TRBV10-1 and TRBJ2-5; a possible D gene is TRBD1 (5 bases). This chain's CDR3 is CASSGQYQETQYF. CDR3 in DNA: TGCGCCAGCAGTGGACAGTACCAAGAGACCCAGTACTTC.